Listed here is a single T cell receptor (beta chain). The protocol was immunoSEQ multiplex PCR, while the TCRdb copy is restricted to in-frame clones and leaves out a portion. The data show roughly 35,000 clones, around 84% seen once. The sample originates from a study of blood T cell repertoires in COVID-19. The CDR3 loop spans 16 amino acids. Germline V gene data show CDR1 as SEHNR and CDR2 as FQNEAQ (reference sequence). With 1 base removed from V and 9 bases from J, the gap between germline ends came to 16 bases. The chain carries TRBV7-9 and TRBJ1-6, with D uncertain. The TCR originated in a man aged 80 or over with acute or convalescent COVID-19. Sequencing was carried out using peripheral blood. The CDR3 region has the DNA TGTGCCAGCAGCTTAGAGACAACGGCGGGCCCTTCACCCCTCCACTTT. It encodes CASSLETTAGPSPLHF. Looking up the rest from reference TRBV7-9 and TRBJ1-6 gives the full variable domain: DTGVSQNPRHKITKRGQNVTFRCDPISEHNRLYWYRQTLGQGPEFLTYFQNEAQLEKSRLLSDRFSAERPKGSFSTLEIQRTEQGDSAMYLCASSLETTAGPSPLHFGNGTRLTVT.